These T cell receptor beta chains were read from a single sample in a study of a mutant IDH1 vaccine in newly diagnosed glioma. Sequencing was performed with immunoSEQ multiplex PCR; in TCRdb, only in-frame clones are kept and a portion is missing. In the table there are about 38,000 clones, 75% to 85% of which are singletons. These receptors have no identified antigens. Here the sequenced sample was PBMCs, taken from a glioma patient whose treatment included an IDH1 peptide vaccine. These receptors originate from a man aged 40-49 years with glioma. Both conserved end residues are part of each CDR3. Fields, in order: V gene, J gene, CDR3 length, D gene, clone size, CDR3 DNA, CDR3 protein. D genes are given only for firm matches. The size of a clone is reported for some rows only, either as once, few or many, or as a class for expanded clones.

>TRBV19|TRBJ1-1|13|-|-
TGTGCCAGTAGCCAGACAGAAAACACTGAAGCTTTCTTT
CASSQTENTEAFF
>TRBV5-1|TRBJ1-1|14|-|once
TGCGCCAGCAGCTTAACAACAGGGAACACTGAAGCTTTCTTT
CASSLTTGNTEAFF
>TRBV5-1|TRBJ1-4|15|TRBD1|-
TGCGCCAGCAGCGGTACAGGGGCGGCTAATGAAAAACTGTTTTTT
CASSGTGAANEKLFF
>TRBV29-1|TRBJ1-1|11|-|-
TGCAGCGCCGGTCTGGCCACTGAAGCTTTCTTT
CSAGLATEAFF
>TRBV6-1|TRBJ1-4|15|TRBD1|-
TGTGCCAGCAGTGAGCCGGGACAGGGGTCTGAAAAACTGTTTTTT
CASSEPGQGSEKLFF
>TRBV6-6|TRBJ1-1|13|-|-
TGTGCCAGCAATTTCAGACACAACACTGAAGCTTTCTTT
CASNFRHNTEAFF
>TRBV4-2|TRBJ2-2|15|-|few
TGTGCCAGCAGCCGACAGGATTCGAACACCGGGGAGCTGTTTTTT
CASSRQDSNTGELFF
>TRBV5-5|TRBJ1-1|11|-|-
TGTGCCAGCAGCTTGGGGCAGTGGGTACGCTTT
CASSLGQWVRF
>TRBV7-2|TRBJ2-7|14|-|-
TGTGCCAGCAGCTCCTCTCCATGGGGGAACGAGCAGTACTTC
CASSSSPWGNEQYF
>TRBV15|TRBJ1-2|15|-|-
TGTGCCACCAGCAGAGATTATGAGGGGTACTATGGCTACACCTTC
CATSRDYEGYYGYTF
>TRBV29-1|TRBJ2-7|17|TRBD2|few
TGCAGCGTGGGCGCGAGAGCGGGGGGCCCTAGCTCCTACGAGCAGTACTTC
CSVGARAGGPSSYEQYF
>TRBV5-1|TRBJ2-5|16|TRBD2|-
TGCGCCAGCAGCTTGGTGGGCGGGGGGGCCGCGGAGACCCAGTACTTC
CASSLVGGGAAETQYF
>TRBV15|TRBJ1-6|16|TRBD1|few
TGTGCCACCAGCAGCCGTTACAGGGGCCAGGGGTCACCCCTCCACTTT
CATSSRYRGQGSPLHF
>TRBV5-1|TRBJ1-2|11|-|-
TGCGCCAGCAGGGATAACTATGGCTACACCTTC
CASRDNYGYTF
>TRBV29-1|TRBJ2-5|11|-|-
TGCAGCGTAAAAGGGGAAGAGACCCAGTACTTC
CSVKGEETQYF
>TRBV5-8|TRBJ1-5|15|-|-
TGTGCCAGCAGCCCGGCACGGGGGGGAAATCAGCCCCAGCATTTT
CASSPARGGNQPQHF
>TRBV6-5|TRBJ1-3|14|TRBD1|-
TGTGCCAGCAGAAGGACAGGGGATGGAAACACCATATATTTT
CASRRTGDGNTIYF
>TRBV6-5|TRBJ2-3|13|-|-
TGTGCCAGCAGTGGACTGACCCGAGGAACGCAGTATTTT
CASSGLTRGTQYF
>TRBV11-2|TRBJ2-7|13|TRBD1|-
TGTGCCAGCAACTTCGGGACAGGCTACGAGCAGTACTTC
CASNFGTGYEQYF
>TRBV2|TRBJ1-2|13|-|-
TGTGCCAGCAGGGGTAGACGACAACGGGGCTACACCTTC
CASRGRRQRGYTF
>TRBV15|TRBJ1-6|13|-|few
TGTGCCACCAGCAGAAACAGTAATTCACCCCTCCACTTT
CATSRNSNSPLHF
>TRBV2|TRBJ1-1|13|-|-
TGTGCCATAGCCGGGACCGCGGCAACTGAAGCTTTCTTT
CAIAGTAATEAFF
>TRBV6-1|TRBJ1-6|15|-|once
TGTGCCACCAGAGATTACAGCTCCTATAATTCACCCCTCCACTTT
CATRDYSSYNSPLHF
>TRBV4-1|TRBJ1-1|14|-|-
TGCGCCAGCAGCCAAGAACCGGCGAACACTGAAGCTTTCTTT
CASSQEPANTEAFF
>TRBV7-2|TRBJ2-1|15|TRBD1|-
TGTGCCAGCAGCCTCCGGGACAGCACCTACAATGAGCAGTTCTTC
CASSLRDSTYNEQFF
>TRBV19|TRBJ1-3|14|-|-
TGTGCCAGTAGTATCGCAGGGAGTGGAAACACCATATATTTT
CASSIAGSGNTIYF
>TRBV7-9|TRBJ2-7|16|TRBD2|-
TGTGCCAGCAGCTTCGGAGCGGGGGGCCCCGCGGACGAGCAGTACTTC
CASSFGAGGPADEQYF
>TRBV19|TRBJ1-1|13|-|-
TGTGCCAGTAAAACACAGGGGAACACTGAAGCTTTCTTT
CASKTQGNTEAFF
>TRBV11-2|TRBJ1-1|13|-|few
TGTGCCAGCAGCTTGGTAGGGGCCTATGAAGCTTTCTTT
CASSLVGAYEAFF
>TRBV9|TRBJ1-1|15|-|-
TGTGCCAGCAGTGAACCACAGGGTATGAACACTGAAGCTTTCTTT
CASSEPQGMNTEAFF
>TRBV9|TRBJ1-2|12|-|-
TGTGCCAGCACCGGGACACCCAATGGCTACACCTTC
CASTGTPNGYTF
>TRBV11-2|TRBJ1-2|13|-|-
TGTGCCAGCAGCGCGGAGACGACATATGGCTACACCTTC
CASSAETTYGYTF
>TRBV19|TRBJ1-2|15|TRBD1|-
TGTGCCAGTACCGACGCCGGACAGGGCGGAAGTGGCTACACCTTC
CASTDAGQGGSGYTF
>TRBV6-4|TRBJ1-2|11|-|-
TGTGCCAGCAGTGGAGTCTATGGCTACACCTTC
CASSGVYGYTF
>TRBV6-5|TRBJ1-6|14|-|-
TGTGCCAGCAGTTACGTGGGCAGTTTCTCACCCCTCCACTTT
CASSYVGSFSPLHF
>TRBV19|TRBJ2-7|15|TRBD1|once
TGTGCCAGTAGTATGGCGACAGGGGATACCTACGAGCAGTACTTC
CASSMATGDTYEQYF
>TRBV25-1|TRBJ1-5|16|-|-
TGTGCCAGCAGTTCCGGGGGCGGAGGTAGCAATCAGCCCCAGCATTTT
CASSSGGGGSNQPQHF
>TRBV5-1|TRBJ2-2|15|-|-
TGCGCCAGCCAGATAAACCTTGGTAACACCGGGGAGCTGTTTTTT
CASQINLGNTGELFF
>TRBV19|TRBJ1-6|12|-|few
TGTGCCAGTAGTGCCAGAAAATCACCCCTCCACTTT
CASSARKSPLHF
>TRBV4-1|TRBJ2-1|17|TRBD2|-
TGCGCCAGCAGCCAAGGGGGAGCGGGGGGGCTCTACAATGAGCAGTTCTTC
CASSQGGAGGLYNEQFF
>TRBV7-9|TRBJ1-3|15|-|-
TGTGCCAGCAGCTTGGTCAGCCTCTCTGGAAACACCATATATTTT
CASSLVSLSGNTIYF
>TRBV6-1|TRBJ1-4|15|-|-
TGTGCCAGCAACCCGGGGTGGCCGCCGGGGGAAAAACTGTTTTTT
CASNPGWPPGEKLFF
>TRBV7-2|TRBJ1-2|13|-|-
TGTGCCAGCAGCCGATGGACCGGGGGCGGCTACACCTTC
CASSRWTGGGYTF
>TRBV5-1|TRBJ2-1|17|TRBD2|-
TGCGCCAGCAGCCTGAGGACTAGCGGGGGTCTATACAATGAGCAGTTCTTC
CASSLRTSGGLYNEQFF
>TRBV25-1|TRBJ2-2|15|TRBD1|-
TGTGCCAGCAAAGGGACAGGGGGCGCAGACGGGGAGCTGTTTTTT
CASKGTGGADGELFF
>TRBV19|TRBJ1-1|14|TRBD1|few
TGTGCCAGTAGTCGCCGGGACAGGGGCTCTGAAGCTTTCTTT
CASSRRDRGSEAFF
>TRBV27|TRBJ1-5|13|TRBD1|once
TGTGCCAGCAGAGGGACAGGGACGTGGCCCCAGCATTTT
CASRGTGTWPQHF
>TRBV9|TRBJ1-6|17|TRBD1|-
TGTGCCAGCAGCGCGACTACCGGGACAGCTTCTAATTCACCCCTCCACTTT
CASSATTGTASNSPLHF
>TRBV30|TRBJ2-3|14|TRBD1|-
TGTGCCTGGGATGCTAGACAGGGGGTGGGTACGCAGTATTTT
CAWDARQGVGTQYF
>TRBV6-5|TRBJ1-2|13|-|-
TGTGCCAGCAGTTTATCAGGGTTAGATGGCTACACCTTC
CASSLSGLDGYTF
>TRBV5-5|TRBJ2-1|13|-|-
TGTGCCAGCAGCAGACTAGTAACCGATGAGCAGTTCTTC
CASSRLVTDEQFF
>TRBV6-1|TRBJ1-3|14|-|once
TGTGCCAGCAGTGAAGCTGGGCCCGGAAACACCATATATTTT
CASSEAGPGNTIYF
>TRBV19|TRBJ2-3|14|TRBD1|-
TGTGCCACCAATAGACAGGGGGGAACAGATACGCAGTATTTT
CATNRQGGTDTQYF
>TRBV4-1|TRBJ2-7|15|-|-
TGCGCCAGCAGCCAAGAAATAGGACGGTACTACGAGCAGTACTTC
CASSQEIGRYYEQYF
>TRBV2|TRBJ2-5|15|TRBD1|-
TGTGCCAGTACCCCTCGGACAGGGGGCGTAGAGACCCAGTACTTC
CASTPRTGGVETQYF